The 21 T cell receptor beta chains presented below share a single source sample, sequenced in a study of Ad26.COV2.S vaccination and SARS-CoV-2 variants. The repertoire was sequenced with immunoSEQ multiplex PCR; TCRdb's copy has only in-frame clones and lacks some. This sample carries about 350,000 clones, 88% of them seen once, and the ten largest clones take 6.4%. Treatment described: roughly 20 received Ad26.COV2.S at low or high dose, single or two shots; five or six received placebo; per-sample allocation not given. Sampling was done on day 63 after the first vaccine or placebo injection. Source: peripheral blood, taken in a trial of Ad26.COV2.S vaccine versus placebo. The receptors come from a person between 18 and 65 years old who received the Ad26.COV2.S COVID-19 vaccine or a placebo.

This clone was recorded once. The chain employs TRBV3-1 (or the pseudogene TRBV3-2) and TRBJ1-5, with D hard to call. The germline V gene has CDR1 LGHDT and CDR2 YNNKEL (reference sequence). The CDR3 sequence is 13 residues long. Trimming took off 0 bases at V and 1 base at J, with 1 base between the two ends. In nucleotides, the CDR3 is TGTGCCAGCAGCCAAGAAAGCAATCAGCCCCAGCATTTT. Its protein product is CASSQESNQPQHF.

The chain employs TRBV6-5 and TRBJ1-2, with unresolved D. This CDR3 contains 13 residues. Per the germline V gene, CDR1 is MNHEY and CDR2 is SVGAGI. Between the trimmed V and J ends, which lost 7 bases and 8 bases, there was a span of 17 bases. CDR3 nucleotides: TGTGCCAGCACCAGGTCAGCGGGGATGGGCTACACCTTC. Translated, it gives CASTRSAGMGYTF.

This chain joins TRBV30 and TRBJ2-6; 8 bases fit TRBD1. CDR1 and CDR2 from the germline V gene are GTSNPN and SVGIG (reference sequence). V lost 2 bases and J lost 0; bases outside the gene matches: 3. CDR3 length: 16 residues. The CDR3 DNA sequence: TGTGCCTGGAGTACAGGGGGAAGCTCTGGGGCCAACGTCCTGACTTTC. This encodes CAWSTGGSSGANVLTF. Filled out from reference TRBV30 and TRBJ2-6, the complete variable domain reads SQTIHQWPATLVQPVGSPLSLECTVEGTSNPNLYWYRQAAGRGLQLLFYSVGIGQISSEVPQNLSASRPQDRQFILSSKKLLLSDSGFYLCAWSTGGSSGANVLTFGAGSRLTVL.

This chain links TRBV15 with TRBJ2-7; the D call may be TRBD1 or TRBD2 (5 bases each). This CDR3 is 15 amino acids long. Trimming left V 0 bases short and J 3 bases short, with 12 bases between. CDR1 and CDR2 (germline): LNHNV, YYDKDF (reference sequence). CDR3 sequence: CATSRDRDGYYEQYF. CDR3 nucleotides: TGTGCCACCAGCAGAGACCGGGACGGGTACTACGAGCAGTACTTC.

The rearrangement joins TRBV7-2 to TRBJ1-1; D is unresolved. CDR1 is SGHTA and CDR2 is FQGNSA in the germline V gene. The length of the CDR3 is 14 residues. V lost 5 bases, J lost 2 bases, and 12 bases lay in between. CDR3 sequence: CASSPRIVNTEAFF. The CDR3 DNA reads TGTGCCAGCAGCCCCAGGATTGTAAACACTGAAGCTTTCTTT.

The rearrangement joins TRBV7-8 to TRBJ2-5; unclear D gene. From germline, CDR1 is SGHVS and CDR2 FQNEAQ. The CDR3 runs 11 residues. V was clipped by 5 bases and J by 7 bases, with 8 bases between them. CDR3 nucleotide sequence: TGTGCCAGCAGCCCTGAGAGGACCCAGTACTTC. The encoded protein is CASSPERTQYF.

The V gene is TRBV7-2, the J gene TRBJ2-1; 8 bases align to TRBD2. The V gene's germline CDR1 is SGHTA and CDR2 FQGNSA. This CDR3 is built from 17 residues. V was pared by 6 bases and J by 4 bases, with 14 bases of the junction left unmatched. The CDR3 loop is CASRITTGTRSYNEQFF. CDR3 nucleotides: TGTGCCAGCAGGATTACAACCGGGACTAGATCTTACAATGAGCAGTTCTTC.

A single count supports this clone. V gene TRBV10-3 combines with J gene TRBJ1-2; no definite D call. Germline V gene data show CDR1 as ENHRY and CDR2 as SYGVKD. The CDR3 spans 15 residues. Between the trimmed V and J ends, which lost 7 bases and 5 bases, there was a span of 20 bases. The CDR3 DNA is TGTGCCATCACCCCCAACGTGGTTGCCCAGTATGGCTACACCTTC. It is translated as CAITPNVVAQYGYTF.

This clone was observed a few times. V usage is TRBV4-1 and J usage is TRBJ1-5; the D is unclear. V lost 0 bases and J lost 5, with 14 bases in between. The CDR3 is 16 residues long. Germline V gene lookup returns CDR1 MGHRA and CDR2 YSYEKL. This chain's CDR3 is CASSQDQSEIYQPQHF. In DNA form, the CDR3 reads TGCGCCAGCAGCCAAGATCAATCGGAGATCTATCAGCCCCAGCATTTT.

The chain couples TRBV19 to TRBJ1-3, with TRBD1 matching over 8 bases. The J segment lost 0 bases and the V segment lost 3 bases, leaving 4 bases of the junction unmatched. CDR1 and CDR2 from the germline V gene are LNHDA and SQIVND (reference sequence). CDR3 length equals 16 residues. The CDR3 DNA reads as TGTGCCAGTAGTATCAGGGGGCCAAGCTCTGGAAACACCATATATTTT. Protein product: CASSIRGPSSGNTIYF.

V gene TRBV10-2 combines with J gene TRBJ2-7; tentatively, D is TRBD1 or TRBD2 (5 bases each). CDR3 length: 14 amino acids. Deletions cut 4 bases from V and 0 bases from J, with 10 bases between. CDR1 and CDR2 from the germline V gene are WSHSY and SAAADI. CDR3 DNA: TGCGCCAGCAGTGTTAAGGGGAGCTCCTACGAGCAGTACTTC. Its protein is CASSVKGSSYEQYF.

This chain joins TRBV7-9 and TRBJ2-3; maybe TRBD1 (6 bases). V gave up 5 bases and J gave up 11 bases, with 14 bases separating them. The germline gives CDR1 SEHNR, CDR2 FQNEAQ (reference sequence). The CDR3 extends over 12 amino acids. Here the CDR3 DNA reads TGTGCCAGCAGCCCCGGGACATATGTGCAGTATTTT. Translated, it gives CASSPGTYVQYF. The variable domain in full, with the rest retrieved from reference TRBV7-9 and TRBJ2-3, is DTGVSQNPRHKITKRGQNVTFRCDPISEHNRLYWYRQTLGQGPEFLTYFQNEAQLEKSRLLSDRFSAERPKGSFSTLEIQRTEQGDSAMYLCASSPGTYVQYFGPGTRLTVL.

V usage is TRBV6-5 and J usage is TRBJ1-1, with a tentative D call TRBD1 (5 bases). The CDR3 is made up of 14 amino acids. Trimming stripped 7 bases from V and 0 bases from J, with 12 bases between. Germline lookup yields CDR1 MNHEY and CDR2 SVGAGI. CDR3 protein: CASTLRDLNTEAFF. CDR3 nucleotide sequence: TGTGCCAGCACACTCCGGGACCTGAACACTGAAGCTTTCTTT.

The rearrangement joins TRBV30 to TRBJ1-6; D is uncertain. CDR3 length equals 13 residues. Germline lookup yields CDR1 GTSNPN and CDR2 SVGIG (reference sequence). With 5 bases removed from V and 9 bases from J, the gap between germline ends came to 14 bases. The CDR3 bases are TGTGCCTGGGGTTTAACTAGGGTTTCACCCCTCCACTTT. This sequence encodes CAWGLTRVSPLHF. The whole variable domain, filled in from reference TRBV30 and TRBJ1-6, reads SQTIHQWPATLVQPVGSPLSLECTVEGTSNPNLYWYRQAAGRGLQLLFYSVGIGQISSEVPQNLSASRPQDRQFILSSKKLLLSDSGFYLCAWGLTRVSPLHFGNGTRLTVT.

The V call is TRBV6-5, the J call TRBJ2-7; D is undetermined. Germline V CDR1 and CDR2: MNHEY, SVGAGI. The CDR3 totals 15 residues. Trimming stripped 0 bases from V and 2 bases from J, with 11 bases between. The CDR3 loop is CASSYSIGRTYEQYF. In nucleotides, the CDR3 is TGTGCCAGCAGTTACTCGATCGGCAGAACCTACGAGCAGTACTTC.

This chain uses TRBV3-1 (or the pseudogene TRBV3-2) with TRBJ2-5; the D gene is possibly TRBD1 (5 bases). The CDR3 is made up of 14 amino acids. CDR1 is LGHDT and CDR2 is YNNKEL in the germline V gene (reference sequence). V was clipped by 4 bases and J by 4 bases, with 13 bases between them. CDR3 sequence reads: CASSPELGVETQYF. The CDR3 DNA reads as TGTGCCAGCAGCCCCGAGCTAGGGGTAGAGACCCAGTACTTC.

The chain carries TRBV5-6 and TRBJ2-2, with D tentatively TRBD1 (5 bases). Germline assignment: CDR1 SGHDT and CDR2 YYEEEE. This CDR3 contains 16 residues. V was trimmed by 0 bases and J by 6 bases, leaving 15 bases between them. The CDR3 nucleotides read TGTGCCAGCAGCTTGGTAGGGGCCGCCGGTTCCGGGGAGCTGTTTTTT. It encodes CASSLVGAAGSGELFF.

The chain employs TRBV27 and TRBJ2-1, with D tentatively TRBD1 (5 bases). This CDR3 has 15 residues. Germline lookup yields CDR1 MNHEY and CDR2 SMNVEV (reference sequence). V gave up 7 bases and J gave up 2 bases, with 15 bases separating them. The CDR3 here is CASTNGQLPYNEQFF. The CDR3 DNA reads TGTGCCAGCACGAATGGACAACTCCCCTACAATGAGCAGTTCTTC.

The gene calls are TRBV7-2 and TRBJ1-3; D is unresolved. The germline CDR1 and CDR2 sequences are SGHTA and FQGNSA. The CDR3 consists of 16 residues. V shed 2 bases and J shed 0 bases, with 11 bases lying between them. The CDR3 nucleotides read TGTGCCAGCAGCTTATCGGCCGCCGGCTCTGGAAACACCATATATTTT. Amino acids: CASSLSAAGSGNTIYF.

The chain is built from TRBV29-1 and TRBJ2-7; 7 nucleotides line up with TRBD2. The germline V gene has CDR1 SQVTM and CDR2 ANQGSEA. V lost 4 bases, J lost 3 bases, and 6 bases stayed unmatched. The CDR3 runs 13 residues. This chain's CDR3 is CSVGGTIGYEQYF. The CDR3 DNA reads TGCAGCGTTGGGGGGACTATTGGCTACGAGCAGTACTTC.

The rearrangement links TRBV18 to TRBJ1-4, with D tentatively TRBD1 (5 bases). Germline V gene data show CDR1 as KGHSH and CDR2 as LQKENI. V gave up 1 base and J gave up 7 bases, with 13 bases separating them. The CDR3 contains 15 residues. The DNA for the CDR3 is TGTGCCAGCTCACCACGTGCAGGGCTCGGTGAAAAACTGTTTTTT. Its protein product is CASSPRAGLGEKLFF. Variable domain in full (rest from reference TRBV18 and TRBJ1-4): NAGVMQNPRHLVRRRGQEARLRCSPMKGHSHVYWYRQLPEEGLKFMVYLQKENIIDESGMPKERFSAEFPKEGPSILRIQQVVRGDSAAYFCASSPRAGLGEKLFFGSGTQLSVL.